Shown below are 24 T cell receptor beta chains from a single sample sequenced in a study of graft-versus-host responses after intestinal transplantation (dated by TCRdb to 2020 to 2023). Intraepithelial and lamina propria lymphocytes were isolated from graft specimens using dithiothreitol, EDTA incubations and collagenase D digestion. The library relied on the immunoSEQ multiplex PCR assay. This is the immuneACCESS table as TCRdb keeps it, with only in-frame sequences that have V and J called. A part of the clones is gone; compared with another copy, unresolved V genes explain less than half, and the rest is unexplained. Across this sample there are over 15,000 clones, with 74% seen only once. About 3% of the sample belongs to the ten largest clones. The specimen was ileum tissue, collected 14 days after transplant. Receptor source: a human patient who received an intestinal transplant, so some T cells may come from the graft donor.

The chain couples TRBV13 to TRBJ2-1; D gene uncertain. CDR3 length: 17 residues. The V end was cut by 4 bases, the J end by 3 bases, with 19 bases between. Looked up from germline, CDR1 is PRHDT and CDR2 is FYEKMQ (reference sequence). The CDR3, as DNA: TGTGCCAGCAGCTCCCTGGTAGGCGGACCGCTCTACAATGAGCAGTTCTTC. Its protein is CASSSLVGGPLYNEQFF.

This clone is classed as medium-sized. This sample includes further DNA sequences coding for the same CDR3. The chain couples TRBV5-5 to TRBJ2-7; TRBD2 matches 9 bases. Germline lookup yields CDR1 SGHKS and CDR2 YYEKEE (reference sequence). The CDR3 sequence is 13 residues long. J was trimmed by 4 bases and V by 4 bases; bases with no gene match: 3. CDR3 nucleotides: TGTGCCAGCAGCCGGGGACTAGCTTACGAGCAGTACTTC. Translated: CASSRGLAYEQYF. The full variable domain, in which reference TRBV5-5 and TRBJ2-7 provide the parts outside the CDR3, is DAGVTQSPTHLIKTRGQQVTLRCSPISGHKSVSWYQQVLGQGPQFIFQYYEKEERGRGNFPDRFSARQFPNYSSELNVNALLLGDSALYLCASSRGLAYEQYFGPGTRLTVT.

J is TRBJ2-3 and V is TRBV9; TRBD2 matches 9 bases. The V gene end was trimmed by 3 bases and the J gene end by 4 bases; junction bases not matched to a gene: 12. This CDR3 spans 17 amino acids. From germline, CDR1 is SGDLS and CDR2 YYNGEE. For the CDR3, the DNA is TGTGCCAGCAGCGGAGGAAGGACTAGCGTTAAATCAGATACGCAGTATTTT. It is translated as CASSGGRTSVKSDTQYF.

The chain employs TRBV5-5 and TRBJ1-1; possibly TRBD1 for D (6 bases). Trimming left V 4 bases short and J 0 bases short, with 16 bases between. There are 16 residues in the CDR3. Germline assignment: CDR1 SGHKS and CDR2 YYEKEE (reference sequence). The CDR3 here is CASSPELGHLNTEAFF. The DNA of the CDR3 is TGTGCCAGCAGCCCAGAGTTGGGACACCTGAACACTGAAGCTTTCTTT.

The rearrangement uses TRBV21-1 and TRBJ2-4; the table calls TRBD1, which could not be checked here. TRBV21-1 has pseudogene status. The CDR3 spans 12 residues. In DNA form, the CDR3 reads TGTGCCAGCAGCAAGGGGGCAAACATTCAGTACTTC. It specifies CASSKGANIQYF.

J is TRBJ1-2 and V is TRBV27; 8 nucleotides agree with TRBD1. The CDR3 spans 15 residues. The J segment lost 8 bases and the V segment lost 1 base, leaving 9 bases of the junction unmatched. Per the germline V gene, CDR1 is MNHEY and CDR2 is SMNVEV (reference sequence). In DNA form, the CDR3 reads TGTGCCAGCAGTTTATGGGCAGGGGGCGCGGAGGGCTACACCTTC. Protein sequence: CASSLWAGGAEGYTF.

The V call is TRBV21-1, the J call TRBJ2-5. TRBV21-1 is a known pseudogene. This CDR3 comprises 13 residues. The CDR3 is CASSKAPPETQYF. The CDR3 nucleotides read TGTGCCAGCAGCAAAGCCCCGCCGGAGACCCAGTACTTC.

The chain recombines TRBV9 with TRBJ1-6; 7 bases match TRBD1. V trimming: 0 bases; J trimming: 10 bases; junction bases outside the gene matches: 4. CDR3 size: 14 residues. Germline CDR1 and CDR2: SGDLS and YYNGEE. The chain's CDR3 is CASSVGQGGSPLHF. CDR3 DNA: TGTGCCAGCAGCGTAGGACAGGGTGGGTCACCCCTCCACTTT.

The chain couples TRBV6-5 to TRBJ1-3, with D unresolved. Trimming pared 5 bases from V and 0 bases from J, leaving 5 bases between. Germline V CDR1 and CDR2: MNHEY, SVGAGI. The CDR3 is 13 amino acids. This CDR3 reads CASSDNSGNTIYF. For the CDR3, the DNA is TGTGCCAGCAGTGACAACTCTGGAAACACCATATATTTT.

This clone is labeled medium-sized. The CDR3 DNA reads TGTGCCAGCAGCTTAAACAGTGGGCGGGAGACCCAGTACTTC. This codes for CASSLNSGRETQYF. V gene TRBV7-2 combines with J gene TRBJ2-5; D is unclear. Trimming pared 2 bases from V and 5 bases from J, leaving 12 bases between. Germline lookup yields CDR1 SGHTA and CDR2 FQGNSA. The CDR3 sequence is 14 residues long. Full variable domain (outside the CDR3, taken from reference TRBV7-2 and TRBJ2-5): GAGVSQSPSNKVTEKGKDVELRCDPISGHTALYWYRQSLGQGLEFLIYFQGNSAPDKSGLPSDRFSAERTGGSVSTLTIQRTQQEDSAVYLCASSLNSGRETQYFGPGTRLLVL.

The chain carries TRBV5-5 and TRBJ2-7; D is uncertain. V was shortened by 6 bases and J by 1 base, with 14 bases between the two germline ends. CDR3 length: 14 residues. CDR1 is SGHKS, CDR2 YYEKEE, per germline (reference sequence). DNA for the CDR3: TGTGCCAGCACCTTAGAGTGGGGTTCCTACGAGCAGTACTTC. Translation gives CASTLEWGSYEQYF.

This rearrangement joins TRBV30 to TRBJ2-7; D is perhaps TRBD1 or TRBD2 (5 bases each). From germline, CDR1 is GTSNPN and CDR2 SVGIG (reference sequence). CDR3 length: 13 amino acids. Trimming removed 3 bases at V and 0 bases at J, with 9 bases between. CDR3 nucleotide sequence: TGTGCCTGGAGGGAGAGGGGCTCCTACGAGCAGTACTTC. Protein sequence: CAWRERGSYEQYF.

The chain carries TRBV2 and TRBJ2-5; tentatively, D is TRBD1 (6 bases). The CDR3 extends over 12 amino acids. Trimming pared 6 bases from V and 5 bases from J, leaving 10 bases between. Looked up from germline, CDR1 is SNHLY and CDR2 is FYNNEI. Here the CDR3 DNA reads TGTGCCAGCAGGGGGGCCCCGGAGACCCAGTACTTC. It is translated as CASRGAPETQYF.

The chain links TRBV13 to TRBJ2-1; D may correspond to TRBD1 or TRBD2 (6 bases each). Trimming cost V 5 bases and J 7 bases, with 21 bases left between them. Germline lookup yields CDR1 PRHDT and CDR2 FYEKMQ (reference sequence). The CDR3 spans 16 residues. In nucleotides, the CDR3 is TGTGCCAGCAGCCTAATTGGGAGTGGGGGGCGGAATGAGCAGTTCTTC. This sequence encodes CASSLIGSGGRNEQFF.

Only a few counts were recorded for this clone. The chain employs TRBV7-6 and TRBJ2-7; D unresolved. The germline V gene has CDR1 SGHVS and CDR2 FNYEAQ. The germline V and J ends were trimmed by 1 base and 0 bases, with 7 bases remaining between them. CDR3 size: 14 residues. CDR3 region: CASSLDPNSYEQYF. CDR3 nucleotides: TGTGCCAGCAGCTTAGACCCTAACTCCTACGAGCAGTACTTC.

V usage is TRBV7-2 and J usage is TRBJ2-7; 11 bases fit TRBD2. The germline V gene has CDR1 SGHTA and CDR2 FQGNSA. This CDR3 comprises 15 residues. V lost 3 bases, J lost 7 bases, and 8 bases stayed unmatched. The CDR3 region has the DNA TGTGCCAGCAGCTTCTTAGCGGGGGGGCGACCTGAGCAGTACTTC. Translated: CASSFLAGGRPEQYF.

The V call is TRBV18, the J call TRBJ2-7; 8 bases agree with TRBD2. The trim removed 6 bases at V and 2 bases at J, leaving 9 bases unmatched. CDR3 size: 15 residues. Germline-derived CDR1 and CDR2 are KGHSH and LQKENI. The DNA of the CDR3 is TGTGCCAGCTCTTCAGACGGGGGGGTTGCCTACGAGCAGTACTTC. Translated, it gives CASSSDGGVAYEQYF.

The chain couples TRBV4-1 to TRBJ2-3; 9 positions agree with TRBD2. The V and J ends lost 4 bases and 4 bases, in that order; junction bases with no gene match: 15. The CDR3 length is 18 residues. Germline loops: CDR1 MGHRA, CDR2 YSYEKL. CDR3 protein: CASSLALAGEGSADTQYF. DNA for the CDR3: TGCGCCAGCAGCCTAGCATTAGCGGGAGAAGGATCAGCAGATACGCAGTATTTT.

The chain recombines TRBV6-1 with TRBJ1-1; tentative D call: TRBD1 (6 bases). This CDR3 comprises 14 residues. Germline V gene lookup returns CDR1 MNHNS and CDR2 SASEGT. The V end lost 1 base, the J end lost 8 bases, and 14 bases lay between the germline ends. The chain's CDR3 is CASSEVGSGQEAFF. In DNA form, the CDR3 reads TGTGCCAGCAGTGAAGTTGGGTCAGGACAGGAAGCTTTCTTT.

This chain connects TRBV6-1 to TRBJ1-5, with 7 bases lining up with TRBD1. Trimming at V came to 4 bases and at J to 6 bases, leaving 9 bases not matched to a gene. Germline assignment: CDR1 MNHNS and CDR2 SASEGT. The CDR3 spans 15 residues. CDR3 in DNA: TGTGCCAGCAGTGGAATTCCAGGGGGGGGTCAGCCCCAGCATTTT. Translation gives CASSGIPGGGQPQHF.

The rearrangement uses TRBV10-3 and TRBJ2-4, with D unclear. CDR3 length: 15 residues. V was pared by 0 bases and J by 1 base, with 7 bases between. The germline V gene has CDR1 ENHRY and CDR2 SYGVKD. CDR3 amino acids: CAISESAGAKNIQYF. The CDR3 DNA follows: TGTGCCATCAGTGAGTCAGCCGGGGCCAAAAACATTCAGTACTTC.

The genes are TRBV6-6 and TRBJ1-1, with 8 nucleotides matching TRBD1. J gave up 7 bases and V 5 bases, and 9 bases lay outside the gene matches. The CDR3 is 14 residues long. CDR1 is MNHNY, CDR2 SVGAGI, per germline (reference sequence). DNA for the CDR3: TGTGCCAGCAGTGTGGCCGGGACAGGAAGTGAAGCTTTCTTT. Translating it yields CASSVAGTGSEAFF.

The CDR3 spells CASSQEVSQETQYF. The CDR3 DNA reads TGCGCCAGCAGCCAAGAGGTGTCCCAAGAGACCCAGTACTTC. V is TRBV4-1 and J is TRBJ2-5; D unresolved. The V gene's germline CDR1 is MGHRA and CDR2 YSYEKL. The V end was cut by 0 bases, the J end by 1 base, with 6 bases between. This CDR3 has 14 residues.

This chain links TRBV27 with TRBJ2-3; the D gene is possibly TRBD1 (6 bases). The germline V and J ends were trimmed by 5 bases and 6 bases, with 12 bases remaining between them. Germline values: CDR1 MNHEY, CDR2 SMNVEV (reference sequence). The CDR3 consists of 13 residues. The CDR3 DNA is TGTGCCAGCAGTCTAATACAGGGCGATACGCAGTATTTT. It encodes CASSLIQGDTQYF.